Listed here are 21 T cell receptor beta chains from one sample, sequenced in a study of T cell changes during pregnancy in multiple sclerosis. Only in-frame clones appear in the TCRdb table, and some are missing; sequencing was by immunoSEQ multiplex PCR. There are tens of thousands of clones in the sample; roughly 94% occur only once, and roughly 0.58% lies in the top ten. The specimen was CD4+ T cells from peripheral blood mononuclear cells, collected in the second trimester of pregnancy. Every receptor here comes from a female donor with multiple sclerosis, enrolled in a pregnancy study.

The chain employs TRBV5-4 and TRBJ2-7; D unresolved. Germline V CDR1 and CDR2: SGHNT, YYREEE (reference sequence). The CDR3 is made up of 12 amino acids. V gave up 3 bases and J gave up 1 base, with 5 bases separating them. CDR3 sequence: CASSSGSYEQYF. For the CDR3, the DNA is TGTGCCAGCAGCTCCGGGTCCTACGAGCAGTACTTC.

The V call is TRBV4-2, the J call TRBJ2-1, with 12 bases lining up with TRBD2. V shed 0 bases, J shed 5 bases, and the junction held 2 bases outside the gene matches. The CDR3 has 16 amino acids. Germline V CDR1 and CDR2: LGHNA, YNFKEQ. CDR3 residues: CASSQDRLAGDNEQFF. The CDR3 DNA reads as TGTGCCAGCAGCCAAGATAGACTAGCGGGGGACAATGAGCAGTTCTTC.

The V call is TRBV7-9, the J call TRBJ1-5; TRBD1 agrees at 10 bases. V was pared by 1 base and J by 0 bases, with 3 bases of the junction left unmatched. CDR3 length: 17 residues. Germline V gene lookup returns CDR1 SEHNR and CDR2 FQNEAQ (reference sequence). The CDR3 here is CASSLETGGNSNQPQHF. Written as DNA, the CDR3 is TGTGCCAGCAGCTTAGAGACAGGGGGCAATAGCAATCAGCCCCAGCATTTT.

The rearrangement links TRBV7-2 to TRBJ1-6; the D gene is possibly TRBD1 (5 bases). V was pared by 2 bases and J by 7 bases, with 15 bases between. The germline V gene has CDR1 SGHTA and CDR2 FQGNSA. The CDR3 extends over 16 amino acids. In DNA form, the CDR3 reads TGTGCCAGCAGCTTATACCGGACAAACCAGAATTCACCCCTCCACTTT. Its translation: CASSLYRTNQNSPLHF.

This chain joins TRBV7-2 and TRBJ1-5, with 8 nucleotides matching TRBD1. CDR1 SGHTA and CDR2 FQGNSA come from the germline V gene. The CDR3 sequence is 18 residues long. The J segment lost 0 bases and the V segment lost 5 bases, leaving 12 bases of the junction unmatched. CDR3 region: CASSPIPGGFYSNQPQHF. The CDR3 DNA sequence: TGTGCCAGCAGCCCCATCCCAGGGGGCTTTTATAGCAATCAGCCCCAGCATTTT.

The chain carries TRBV6-5 and TRBJ1-1; weak D call: TRBD1 (6 bases). Germline CDR1 reads MNHEY; CDR2 reads SVGAGI. The CDR3 has 12 amino acids. The V end was cut by 8 bases, the J end by 2 bases, with 9 bases between. CDR3 amino acids: CASHRVNTEAFF. CDR3 bases: TGTGCCAGCCACAGGGTAAACACTGAAGCTTTCTTT.

This clone has a handful of counts. This sequence joins TRBV18 and TRBJ2-1; D perhaps matches TRBD1 (6 bases). Trimming left V 3 bases short and J 3 bases short, with 15 bases between. CDR1 and CDR2 from the germline V gene are KGHSH and LQKENI. The CDR3 runs 16 residues. In DNA form, the CDR3 reads TGTGCCAGCTCACCCAGGGGAAGGGACAACTACAATGAGCAGTTCTTC. Translating it yields CASSPRGRDNYNEQFF.

This clone has a single count. V is TRBV21-1 and J is TRBJ1-2; the table calls TRBD1, which could not be checked here. TRBV21-1 is given as a pseudogene. CDR3 length: 16 residues. In DNA, the CDR3 is TGTGCCAGCAGCAAAGCGTGCCAGGGTTGTAACTATGGCTACACCTTC. It specifies CASSKACQGCNYGYTF.

The chain recombines TRBV19 with TRBJ2-3; D unresolved. V lost 5 bases, J lost 4 bases, and 10 bases lay in between. The CDR3 has 13 residues. Germline lookup yields CDR1 LNHDA and CDR2 SQIVND (reference sequence). The CDR3: CASSPPVADTQYF. Here the CDR3 DNA reads TGTGCCAGTAGTCCCCCGGTGGCAGATACGCAGTATTTT.

This chain joins TRBV28 and TRBJ2-3; TRBD2 might be the D (6 bases). Trimming pared 8 bases from V and 2 bases from J, leaving 11 bases between. Germline V gene data show CDR1 as MDHEN and CDR2 as SYDVKM. The CDR3 covers 13 residues. Written as DNA, the CDR3 is TGTGCCAGCGGCAGGGAGGTCACAGATACGCAGTATTTT. This gives the protein CASGREVTDTQYF.

The chain has TRBV5-4 and TRBJ1-2; 10 positions match TRBD1. The CDR3 is 15 residues long. Trimming at V came to 3 bases and at J to 2 bases, leaving 4 bases not matched to a gene. Germline V CDR1 and CDR2: SGHNT, YYREEE (reference sequence). The CDR3 loop is CASSWWTGGNYGYTF. DNA for the CDR3: TGTGCCAGCAGCTGGTGGACAGGGGGAAACTATGGCTACACCTTC.

The chain joins TRBV5-1 to TRBJ1-1; 11 bases line up with TRBD1. CDR1 and CDR2 from the germline V gene are SGHRS and YFSETQ. The CDR3 spans 16 residues. The V segment lost 3 bases and the J segment 3 bases; nucleotides outside the gene matches: 7. The CDR3 DNA reads as TGCGCCAGCAGCTCCCGGACAGGGGGCGCGGACACTGAAGCTTTCTTT. Translation gives CASSSRTGGADTEAFF.

This chain connects TRBV7-9 to TRBJ2-1, with D tentatively TRBD2 (6 bases). The CDR3 runs 16 residues. V was clipped by 0 bases and J by 5 bases, with 14 bases between them. The germline gives CDR1 SEHNR, CDR2 FQNEAQ (reference sequence). CDR3: CASSLAPGEGDNEQFF. The CDR3 DNA follows: TGTGCCAGCAGCTTAGCGCCGGGAGAAGGCGACAATGAGCAGTTCTTC.

The chain is built from TRBV6-4 and TRBJ1-1; D is undetermined. This CDR3 has 13 residues. CDR1 MRHNA and CDR2 SNTAGT come from the germline V gene. V was shortened by 4 bases and J by 0 bases, with 6 bases between the two germline ends. CDR3 sequence reads: CASSAGVNTEAFF. The CDR3 DNA follows: TGTGCCAGCAGTGCCGGAGTGAACACTGAAGCTTTCTTT.

The V and J genes are TRBV7-9 and TRBJ2-3; TRBD1 matches at 7 bases. From germline, CDR1 is SEHNR and CDR2 FQNEAQ (reference sequence). The CDR3 runs to 15 residues. The J segment lost 2 bases and the V segment lost 0 bases, leaving 2 bases of the junction unmatched. CDR3: CASSLAGGYTDTQYF. CDR3 DNA: TGTGCCAGCAGCTTAGCAGGGGGCTACACAGATACGCAGTATTTT.

The CDR3 sequence: CASSFPSRDRGTGNTIYF. The CDR3 region has the DNA TGTGCCAGCAGCTTCCCGTCCCGGGACAGGGGAACTGGAAACACCATATATTTT. The V gene is TRBV7-2, the J gene TRBJ1-3, with 10 bases identical to TRBD1. With 3 bases clipped from V and 2 bases from J, the junction kept 10 bases outside the gene matches. The CDR3 covers 18 residues. Germline V CDR1 and CDR2: SGHTA, FQGNSA.

This rearrangement joins TRBV19 to TRBJ1-5; D not resolved. Germline CDR1 LNHDA, CDR2 SQIVND (reference sequence). Trimming pared 7 bases from V and 6 bases from J, leaving 16 bases between. This CDR3 is 14 amino acids long. The CDR3 nucleotides are TGTGCCAGTACGGGCCTCGGGGATCGTCAGCCCCAGCATTTT. This gives the protein CASTGLGDRQPQHF.

The chain joins TRBV7-2 to TRBJ1-2; 8 positions agree with TRBD1. This CDR3 region has 16 residues. The V and J ends lost 4 bases and 2 bases, in that order; junction bases with no gene match: 9. Germline V gene data show CDR1 as SGHTA and CDR2 as FQGNSA. CDR3 DNA: TGTGCCAGCAGCTCATTGGGTCAGGGGGCGAACTATGGCTACACCTTC. This translates into CASSSLGQGANYGYTF. Drawing the rest from reference TRBV7-2 and TRBJ1-2, the complete variable domain is GAGVSQSPSNKVTEKGKDVELRCDPISGHTALYWYRQSLGQGLEFLIYFQGNSAPDKSGLPSDRFSAERTGGSVSTLTIQRTQQEDSAVYLCASSSLGQGANYGYTFGSGTRLTVV.

The chain carries TRBV7-3 and TRBJ2-5; TRBD2 matches at 10 bases. The germline gives CDR1 SGHTA, CDR2 FQGTGA. The trim removed 3 bases at V and 5 bases at J, leaving 6 bases unmatched. The CDR3 spans 15 residues. CDR3 sequence reads: CASSFQAGGPETQYF. CDR3 bases: TGTGCCAGCAGCTTTCAAGCGGGGGGGCCGGAGACCCAGTACTTC.

This chain links TRBV6-6 with TRBJ1-2; 7 bases line up with TRBD1. The CDR3 spans 14 residues. Germline values: CDR1 MNHNY, CDR2 SVGAGI (reference sequence). V was clipped by 2 bases and J by 4 bases; unmatched bases: 4. DNA for the CDR3: TGTGCCAGCAGTTACCCGACAGGGATCTATGGCTACACCTTC. This translates into CASSYPTGIYGYTF.

Here the CDR3 DNA reads TGTGCCAGCAGCCTAGACCGGGACAGGGGAATTATCACTGAAGCTTTCTTT. This gives the protein CASSLDRDRGIITEAFF. The chain uses TRBV5-6 and TRBJ1-1, with 10 bases that match TRBD1. This CDR3 spans 17 amino acids. CDR1 is SGHDT and CDR2 is YYEEEE in the germline V gene. The ends lost 4 bases at V and 4 bases at J; junction bases unmatched: 13.